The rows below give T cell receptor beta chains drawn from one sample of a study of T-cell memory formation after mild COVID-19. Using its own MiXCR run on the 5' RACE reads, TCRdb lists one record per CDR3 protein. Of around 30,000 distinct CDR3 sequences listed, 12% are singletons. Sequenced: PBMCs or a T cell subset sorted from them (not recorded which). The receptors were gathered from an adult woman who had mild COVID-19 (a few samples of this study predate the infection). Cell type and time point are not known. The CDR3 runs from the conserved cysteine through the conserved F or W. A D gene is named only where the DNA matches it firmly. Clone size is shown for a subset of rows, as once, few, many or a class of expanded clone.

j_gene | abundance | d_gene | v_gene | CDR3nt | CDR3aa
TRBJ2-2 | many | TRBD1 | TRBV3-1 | TGTGCCAGCAGCCTCCTCCCCGGGACAGGGGGCCGAACCGGGGAGCTGTTTTTT | CASSLLPGTGGRTGELFF
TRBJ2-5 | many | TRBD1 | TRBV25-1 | TGTGCCAGCAGTGGGTCATGGGGCCACAGGGGAACGGAGACCCAGTACTTC | CASSGSWGHRGTETQYF
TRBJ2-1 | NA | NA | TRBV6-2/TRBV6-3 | TGTGCCAGCACCTCTCAGGTGGATGAGCAGTTCTTC | CASTSQVDEQFF
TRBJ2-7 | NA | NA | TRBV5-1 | TGCGCCAGCAGTGTCACCCTGGGGGGCGACGAGCAGTACTTC | CASSVTLGGDEQYF
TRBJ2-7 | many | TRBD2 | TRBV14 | TGTGCCAGCAGCCAAGACCTGCTGGCGGGAGCTAGGCCCGAGCAGTACTTC | CASSQDLLAGARPEQYF
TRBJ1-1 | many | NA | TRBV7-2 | TGTGCCAGCAGCTTATGGGGTAGCGTGAACACTGAAGCTTTCTTT | CASSLWGSVNTEAFF
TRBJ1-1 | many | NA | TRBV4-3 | TGCGCCAGCAGCCTCGACAGGAGGACTGAAGCTTTCTTT | CASSLDRRTEAFF
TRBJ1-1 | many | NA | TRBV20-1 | TGCAGTATAGGGCAGGGAAACACTGAAGCTTTCTTT | CSIGQGNTEAFF
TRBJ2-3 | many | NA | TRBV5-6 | TGTGCCAGCAGCCCTGGGGCGCCTCCGGCTGGCACAGATACGCAGTATTTT | CASSPGAPPAGTDTQYF
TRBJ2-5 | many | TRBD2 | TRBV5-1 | TGCGCCAGCAGCTTGGGACCAGCGGGAGTGTTAGAGACCCAGTACTTC | CASSLGPAGVLETQYF
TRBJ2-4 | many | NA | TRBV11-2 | TGTGCCAGCAGCTTAGGGGGTTTGGGCAAAAACATTCAGTACTTC | CASSLGGLGKNIQYF
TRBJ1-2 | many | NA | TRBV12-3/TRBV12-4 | TGTGCCAGCAGTTTAGAGAGACTCTATGGCTACACCTTC | CASSLERLYGYTF
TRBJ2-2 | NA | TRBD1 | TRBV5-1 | TGCGCCAGCAGCGAGAGACAGGGGGCGTACACCGGGGAGCTGTTTTTT | CASSERQGAYTGELFF
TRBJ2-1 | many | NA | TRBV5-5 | TGTGCCAGCGGGGGGGGGCTAGTTGACAATGAGCAGTTCTTC | CASGGGLVDNEQFF
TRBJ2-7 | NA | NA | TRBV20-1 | TGCAGTGCTCCCCTGCCCTCGAGCTCCTACGAGCAGTACTTC | CSAPLPSSSYEQYF
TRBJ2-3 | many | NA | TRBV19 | TGTGCCAGTAGTATCCACACAATCAGGGGATCAGATACGCAGTATTTT | CASSIHTIRGSDTQYF
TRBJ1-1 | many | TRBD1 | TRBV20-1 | TGCAGTGCTAGGCACAGTAATCGTTACCGGGACAGCCGGACCATGAACACTGAAGCTTTCTTT | CSARHSNRYRDSRTMNTEAFF
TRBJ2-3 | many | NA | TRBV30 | TGTGCCTGGAGTGTACGTCGGGCAGATACGCAGTATTTT | CAWSVRRADTQYF
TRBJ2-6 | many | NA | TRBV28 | TGTGCCAGCAGTTTAGGCACAGGGGGGGAGATCGGGGCCAACGTCCTGACTTTC | CASSLGTGGEIGANVLTF
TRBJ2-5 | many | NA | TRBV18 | TGTGCCAGCTCACCGGTACAGATCCAAGAGACCCAGTACTTC | CASSPVQIQETQYF
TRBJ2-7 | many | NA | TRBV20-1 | TGCAGTGCGAGTCGGGCGGGGAGTACCTACGAGCAGTACTTC | CSASRAGSTYEQYF
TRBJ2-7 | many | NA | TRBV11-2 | TGTGCCAGCAGCTTAGGATTAGGGATGATGGCAGCCGAGCAGTACTTC | CASSLGLGMMAAEQYF
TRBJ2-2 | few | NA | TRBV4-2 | TGTGCCAGCAGCCCAGGGCCCGGGGAGCTGTTTTTT | CASSPGPGELFF
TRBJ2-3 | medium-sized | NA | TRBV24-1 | TGTGCCACCAGCCACCGGGACGGTGTTGAGGATACGCAGTATTTT | CATSHRDGVEDTQYF
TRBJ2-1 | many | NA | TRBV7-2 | TGTGCCAGCAGCTTTTTCCCCCTACCCGGACAGTACAATGAGCAGTTCTTC | CASSFFPLPGQYNEQFF
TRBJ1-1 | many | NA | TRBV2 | TGTGCCAGCAGTGAGGGCCGGATGAACACTGAAGCTTTCTTT | CASSEGRMNTEAFF
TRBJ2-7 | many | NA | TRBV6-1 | TGTGCCGGAAGCGGGAACAGAGGGACAAGCTCCTACGAGCAGTACTTC | CAGSGNRGTSSYEQYF
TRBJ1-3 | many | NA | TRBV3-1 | TGTGCCAGCAGCCAAACAGTCCTCTCTGGAAACACCATATATTTT | CASSQTVLSGNTIYF
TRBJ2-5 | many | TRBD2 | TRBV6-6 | TGTGCCAGCAGTTACGCCGGGACTAATCAAGAGACCCAGTACTTC | CASSYAGTNQETQYF
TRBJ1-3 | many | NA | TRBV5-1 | TGCGCCAGCAGCTTAGACTCTGGAAACACCATATATTTT | CASSLDSGNTIYF
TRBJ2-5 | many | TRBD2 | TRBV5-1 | TGCGCCAGCAGCTTGGTTGGCCCGGGACTAGCGGGTTCGGTGACCCAGTACTTC | CASSLVGPGLAGSVTQYF
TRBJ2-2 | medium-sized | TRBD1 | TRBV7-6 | TGTGCCAGCAGTTCCGGACAGGGCCTATTCACCGGGGAGCTGTTTTTT | CASSSGQGLFTGELFF
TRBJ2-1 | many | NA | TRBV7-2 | TGTGCCAGCAGCTCCTCCTACGGGACGTCGGATCAGTTCTTC | CASSSSYGTSDQFF
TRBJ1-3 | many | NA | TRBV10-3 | TGTGCCATCATGGATGTGTACTCTGGAAACACCATATATTTT | CAIMDVYSGNTIYF
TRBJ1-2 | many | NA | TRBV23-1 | TGCGCCAGGAGGGGCGCTGGCTACACCTTC | CARRGAGYTF
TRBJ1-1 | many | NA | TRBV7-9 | TGTGCCGGAGCCGATAACACTGAAGCTTTCTTT | CAGADNTEAFF
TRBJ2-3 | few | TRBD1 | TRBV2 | TGTGCCAGCAATGGACAGGGATACACAGATACGCAGTATTTT | CASNGQGYTDTQYF
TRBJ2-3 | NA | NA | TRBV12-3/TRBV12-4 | TGTGCCAGCGAGTTATACGCGGGGTCAGATACGCAGTATTTT | CASELYAGSDTQYF
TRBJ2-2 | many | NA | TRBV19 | TGTGCCAGTAGTTATGAGGGACAGAACACCGGGGAGCTGTTTTTT | CASSYEGQNTGELFF
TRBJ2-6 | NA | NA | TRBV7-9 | TGTGCCAGCAGCTTAAGTATACCAGGGAACTCTGGGGCCAACGTCCTGACTTTC | CASSLSIPGNSGANVLTF
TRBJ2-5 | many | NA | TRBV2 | TGTGCCAGCAGTAGGGTCCAAGGGCCCCAAGAGACCCAGTACTTC | CASSRVQGPQETQYF
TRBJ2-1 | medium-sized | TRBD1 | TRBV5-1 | TGCGCCAGCAGCGCTGGACAGGGTATCGGGTTCATGTCCTACAATGAGCAGTTCTTC | CASSAGQGIGFMSYNEQFF
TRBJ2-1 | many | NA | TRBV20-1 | TGCAGTGCTCATTCGACAGTGAACTCCTACAATGAGCAGTTCTTC | CSAHSTVNSYNEQFF
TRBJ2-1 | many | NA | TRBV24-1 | TGTGCCACCAGTGGTAGCGGAGGACGTAATGAGCAGTTCTTC | CATSGSGGRNEQFF
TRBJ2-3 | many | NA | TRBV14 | TGTGCCAGCAGCCAAAACTTCGCTCGCGGGGCAGATACGCAGTATTTT | CASSQNFARGADTQYF
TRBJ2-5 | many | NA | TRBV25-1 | TGTGCCAGCAGTTCACAGGACAAAGGGTCCGGTCCACAAGAGACCCAGTACTTC | CASSSQDKGSGPQETQYF
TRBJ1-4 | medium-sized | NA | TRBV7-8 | TGTGCCAGCAGCCCCCACCTCATCGGGAATGAAAAACTGTTTTTT | CASSPHLIGNEKLFF
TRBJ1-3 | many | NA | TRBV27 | TGTGCCAGCCGACCCGGGGGAGGTGGAAACACCATATATTTT | CASRPGGGGNTIYF
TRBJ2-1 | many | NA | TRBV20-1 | TGCAGTGCTAGCCGTCAGGGCCTACCCAATGAGCAGTTCTTC | CSASRQGLPNEQFF
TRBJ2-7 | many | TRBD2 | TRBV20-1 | TGCAGTGCTAGAGGGGGCGGGGGAAATCCGCGGGTCTCCGAGCAGTACTTC | CSARGGGGNPRVSEQYF
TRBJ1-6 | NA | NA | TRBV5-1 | TGCGCCAGCAGCTCGGGACGAGATAATTCACCCCTCCACTTT | CASSSGRDNSPLHF
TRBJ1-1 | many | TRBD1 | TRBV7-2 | TGTGCCAGCAGCACACTAGGGACAGCCCTATTGAACACTGAAGCTTTCTTT | CASSTLGTALLNTEAFF
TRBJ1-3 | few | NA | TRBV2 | TGTGCCAGCAAATTCAGCATGGAAAGCACCATATATTTT | CASKFSMESTIYF
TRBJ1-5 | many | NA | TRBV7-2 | TGTGCCAGCAGCCCTGGGGGCTGGGGGCAGCCCCAGCATTTT | CASSPGGWGQPQHF
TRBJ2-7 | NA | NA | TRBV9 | TGTGCCAGCAGCCTTCGGGAGGGAACAGGGGGTGACGAGCAGTACTTC | CASSLREGTGGDEQYF
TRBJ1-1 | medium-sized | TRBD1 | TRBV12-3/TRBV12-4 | TGTGCCAGCAGCCGCGGACAGGAAAACACTGAAGCTTTCTTT | CASSRGQENTEAFF